This T cell receptor (beta chain) originates from a study of CD8 T cells in Susac syndrome (dated 2019 in TCRdb). A note on the overall study: Repertoire sequencing was used to test whether CD8+ T cell activation and differentiation in Susac syndrome was antigen driven. Results and caveats for the whole study, not just this receptor: The study acknowledged that relatively few individuals were included in the TCR sequencing and HLA analysis.

High-throughput TCR beta sequencing profiled peripheral blood CD8+ and CD4+ T cells from healthy donors, Susac syndrome patients and multiple sclerosis patients. The healthy donors served as controls matched for age and sex. CD8+ TEMRA cells were enriched by FACS, while bulk CD8+ and CD4+ T cells were purified by magnetic negative isolation. Blood was collected in EDTA tubes and processed within 24 hours, with PBMCs isolated through density gradient centrifugation. PBMCs destined for TCR sequencing were cryopreserved in liquid nitrogen and later thawed in a 37 °C water bath. Purity of sorted or isolated CD4+, CD8+ and CD8+ TEMRA cells was at least 90%. Note on this clonotype: Which antigen it targets is not known. Per-nucleotide qualities are absent, and no much larger clonotype sits a single base away.

RNA was extracted with the RNeasy kit and roughly 0.45 to 1 ug was reverse transcribed using random hexamers. The immunoSEQ multiplex PCR assay, covering 54 Vbeta and 13 Jbeta segments, was used to amplify TCR beta CDR3 regions. Bias from PCR amplification was corrected by using a synthetic template baseline for primer optimization and for computational correction. The original pipeline was this. Reads were assigned to V, D and J genes according to IMGT and analyzed in immunoSEQ Analyzer, with only productive sequences retained. Clonality was calculated as one minus the Shannon entropy normalized by log2 of the number of productive unique sequences. For each patient and control, public and private clones were evaluated within the 100 most prevalent clones. Susac-specific clones were defined as absent from healthy and MS cohorts, about 1,100 published viral clones and other ImmuneACCESS disease sequences. TCRdb passed the public sequencing reads through fastp at Q25 and MiXCR, retaining productive beta sequences. Here each entry gathers all rows of one CDR3 protein and keeps the most common genes and DNA. TCRdb, not the authors, supplied the V and J calls. Recorded for this sample are some 170,000 distinct CDR3 sequences; less than 95% of them occurred a single time. The ten largest clones represent 0.085% to 0.12% of the sample.

For CDR1 and CDR2, the germline V gene lists SGHTA and FQGNSA. Reading from cysteine to phenylalanine, the CDR3 counts 16 amino acids. Of all the DNA, just the CDR3 is kept, 48 bases in frame from base 1. Deletion took 5 bases off V and 1 base off J, with a span of 14 bases between the germline ends. Sequences were obtained from CD4+ T cells from PBMCs. The rearrangement combines TRBV7-2 with TRBJ2-2; TRBD2 might be the D gene, on 5 matching bases. The receptor was derived from a human donor in good health. The nucleotides are TGTGCCAGCAGCAAATTAGCGAGAGGGAACACCGGGGAGCTGTTTTTT. This gives the protein CASSKLARGNTGELFF.